Following are 11 T cell receptor beta chains from one sample sequenced in a study of cytomegalovirus exposure and HLA in healthy donors. Data came from immunoSEQ multiplex PCR; TCRdb stores just in-frame clones and leaves some out. The sample holds approximately 160,000 clones, nearly 90% seen once. Material for sequencing was PBMCs. These receptors all stem from a woman between 18 and 29 years old in good health and CMV-seropositive.

This rearrangement joins TRBV5-4 to TRBJ2-7; 8 positions agree with TRBD1. V lost 3 bases, J lost 0 bases, and 2 bases stayed unmatched. The CDR3 has 14 residues. Germline lookup yields CDR1 SGHNT and CDR2 YYREEE (reference sequence). The CDR3: CASSYDRGSYEQYF. CDR3 bases: TGTGCCAGCAGCTACGACAGGGGCTCCTACGAGCAGTACTTC.

The chain couples TRBV28 to TRBJ2-1; TRBD2 might be the D (5 bases). CDR1 is MDHEN, CDR2 SYDVKM, per germline. CDR3 length: 12 residues. V dropped 2 bases and J dropped 8 bases, with 7 bases sitting between them. CDR3 in DNA: TGTGCCAGCAGTTTAGCCGGGGATGAGCAGTTCTTC. Residues: CASSLAGDEQFF.

The rearrangement links TRBV19 to TRBJ2-4, with a weak D call TRBD2 (5 bases). The V gene lost 1 base and the J gene lost 13 bases, with 14 bases spanning the gap. This CDR3 contains 13 residues. Germline V gene lookup returns CDR1 LNHDA and CDR2 SQIVND (reference sequence). CDR3 sequence: CASSIAEGRVQYF. As DNA, the CDR3 is TGTGCCAGTAGTATAGCTGAGGGTAGGGTACAGTACTTC. The variable domain in full, with the rest retrieved from reference TRBV19 and TRBJ2-4, is DGGITQSPKYLFRKEGQNVTLSCEQNLNHDAMYWYRQDPGQGLRLIYYSQIVNDFQKGDIAEGYSVSREKKESFPLTVTSAQKNPTAFYLCASSIAEGRVQYFGAGTRLSVL.

V usage is TRBV11-2 and J usage is TRBJ1-2; D gene uncertain. Germline CDR1 reads SGHAT; CDR2 reads FQNNGV. V gave up 0 bases and J gave up 2 bases, with 7 bases separating them. The CDR3 has 14 amino acids. The CDR3 coding sequence is TGTGCCAGCAGCTTAGAGGGCAGAAACTATGGCTACACCTTC. Translation: CASSLEGRNYGYTF. The full variable domain, in which reference TRBV11-2 and TRBJ1-2 provide the parts outside the CDR3, is EAGVAQSPRYKIIEKRQSVAFWCNPISGHATLYWYQQILGQGPKLLIQFQNNGVVDDSQLPKDRFSAERLKGVDSTLKIQPAKLEDSAVYLCASSLEGRNYGYTFGSGTRLTVV.

This clone showed up just once. The rearrangement links TRBV18 to TRBJ2-1; TRBD2 matches at 13 bases. V lost 0 bases, J lost 1 base, and 3 bases stayed unmatched. Germline V gene sequence: CDR1 KGHSH, CDR2 LQKENI. The CDR3 loop spans 18 amino acids. The CDR3 region is CASSPPGLAGPSYNEQFF. CDR3 nucleotides: TGTGCCAGCTCACCACCGGGACTAGCGGGACCGTCCTACAATGAGCAGTTCTTC.

This chain uses TRBV6-1 with TRBJ2-7; 12 bases align to TRBD2. The J segment lost 4 bases and the V segment lost 4 bases, leaving 5 bases of the junction unmatched. The CDR3 sequence is 15 residues long. Per germline, CDR1 MNHNS and CDR2 SASEGT. The CDR3 nucleotides read TGTGCCAGCAGTGGACGACTAGCGGGAGCATACGAGCAGTACTTC. Protein sequence: CASSGRLAGAYEQYF.

The chain uses TRBV9 and TRBJ2-7; 10 bases are shared with TRBD1. Germline values: CDR1 SGDLS, CDR2 YYNGEE. With 2 bases clipped from V and 4 bases from J, the junction kept 6 bases outside the gene matches. The CDR3 is 15 residues long. DNA for the CDR3: TGTGCCAGCAGCGTCGGACAGGGGGAAGCATACGAGCAGTACTTC. This codes for CASSVGQGEAYEQYF. Drawing the rest from reference TRBV9 and TRBJ2-7, the complete variable domain is DSGVTQTPKHLITATGQRVTLRCSPRSGDLSVYWYQQSLDQGLQFLIQYYNGEERAKGNILERFSAQQFPDLHSELNLSSLELGDSALYFCASSVGQGEAYEQYFGPGTRLTVT.

The V gene is TRBV5-1, the J gene TRBJ2-7, with no clear D. The CDR3 totals 12 residues. Germline lookup yields CDR1 SGHRS and CDR2 YFSETQ. V lost 0 bases and J lost 3, with 4 bases in between. CDR3 region: CASSLVGYEQYF. CDR3 DNA: TGCGCCAGCAGCTTGGTCGGCTACGAGCAGTACTTC.

V is TRBV20-1 and J is TRBJ2-7; D is uncertain. Trimming took 6 bases from V and 3 from J, leaving 9 bases between them. The CDR3 is 11 amino acids. Germline loops: CDR1 DFQATT, CDR2 SNEGSKA (reference sequence). The CDR3 here is CSASEDYEQYF. CDR3 nucleotides: TGCAGTGCCTCAGAGGACTACGAGCAGTACTTC.

The chain carries TRBV4-1 and TRBJ2-1; possible D gene TRBD2, 6 bases. Looked up from germline, CDR1 is MGHRA and CDR2 is YSYEKL. The V gene lost 2 bases and the J gene lost 10 bases, with 18 bases spanning the gap. This CDR3 comprises 15 residues. CDR3 loop: CASSQRFAGLGEQFF. In DNA, the CDR3 is TGCGCCAGCAGCCAAAGGTTCGCGGGATTGGGAGAGCAGTTCTTC.

This rearrangement joins TRBV5-1 to TRBJ2-7; perhaps TRBD1 as D (6 bases). Trimming cost V 0 bases and J 3 bases, with 16 bases left between them. The CDR3 runs to 16 residues. CDR1 and CDR2 from the germline V gene are SGHRS and YFSETQ. CDR3 loop: CASSLAGQIQGYEQYF. The CDR3 region has the DNA TGCGCCAGCAGCTTGGCCGGACAGATCCAGGGCTACGAGCAGTACTTC.